This T cell receptor (beta chain) is from a study of blood T cell repertoires in COVID-19. In the study overall: Researchers got acute and convalescent COVID-19 samples from the United States, Italy and Spain. Sources were T cells, B-cell-depleted T cells, or PBMCs; the material itself was cDNA or gDNA.

Repertoires were generated with immunoSEQ multiplex PCR, while TCRdb's copy carries only in-frame clones and drops some. The repertoire has some 200,000 clones, more than 70% of them found once; the top ten carry roughly 5.5%. Looked up from germline, CDR1 is LNHDA and CDR2 is SQIVND (reference sequence). Germline trimming cut 7 bases from V and 3 bases from J; bases unmatched to any gene: 6. This CDR3 region has 14 residues. The genes are TRBV19 and TRBJ1-5; TRBD1 matches at 7 bases. The sample comprised peripheral blood. This TCR derives from a man aged 40-49 years with active or convalescent COVID-19. The CDR3 protein is CASMGTANNQPQHF. Written as DNA, the CDR3 is TGTGCCAGTATGGGGACAGCCAACAATCAGCCCCAGCATTTT.